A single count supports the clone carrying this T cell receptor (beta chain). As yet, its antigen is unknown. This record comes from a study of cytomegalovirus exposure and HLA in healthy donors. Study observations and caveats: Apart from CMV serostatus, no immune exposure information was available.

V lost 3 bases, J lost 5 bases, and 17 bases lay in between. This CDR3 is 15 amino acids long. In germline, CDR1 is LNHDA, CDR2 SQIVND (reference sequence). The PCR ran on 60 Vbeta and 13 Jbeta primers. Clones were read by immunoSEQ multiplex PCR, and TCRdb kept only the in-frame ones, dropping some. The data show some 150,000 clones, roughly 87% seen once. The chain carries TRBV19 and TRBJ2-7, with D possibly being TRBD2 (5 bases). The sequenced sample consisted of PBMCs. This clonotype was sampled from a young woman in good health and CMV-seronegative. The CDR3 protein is CASSITSSRRDEQYF. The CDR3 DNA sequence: TGTGCCAGTAGTATTACCTCCTCCAGGCGGGACGAGCAGTACTTC.